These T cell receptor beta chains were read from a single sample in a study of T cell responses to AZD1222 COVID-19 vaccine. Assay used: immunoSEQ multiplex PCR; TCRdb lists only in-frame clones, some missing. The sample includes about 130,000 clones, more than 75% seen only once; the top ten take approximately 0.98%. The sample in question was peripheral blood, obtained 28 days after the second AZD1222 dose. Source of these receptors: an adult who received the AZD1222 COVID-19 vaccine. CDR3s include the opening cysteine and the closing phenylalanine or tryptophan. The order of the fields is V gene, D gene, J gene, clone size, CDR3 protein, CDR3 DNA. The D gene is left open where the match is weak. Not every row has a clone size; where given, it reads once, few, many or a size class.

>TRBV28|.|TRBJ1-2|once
CASSSLDSYNYGYTF
TGTGCCAGCAGTTCTCTGGACAGCTATAACTATGGCTACACCTTC
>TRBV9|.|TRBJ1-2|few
CASSVDELKGYTF
TGTGCCAGCAGCGTAGATGAACTGAAGGGCTACACCTTC
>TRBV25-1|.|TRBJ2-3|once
CASSDHGLTDTQYF
TGTGCCAGCAGTGACCACGGCCTCACAGATACGCAGTATTTT
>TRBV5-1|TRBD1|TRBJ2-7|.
CASSRTGSWDEQYF
TGCGCCAGCAGCCGGACAGGAAGTTGGGACGAGCAGTACTTC
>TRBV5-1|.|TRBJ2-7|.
CASSLGGGAQGYEQYF
TGCGCCAGCAGCTTAGGAGGGGGTGCTCAAGGCTACGAGCAGTACTTC
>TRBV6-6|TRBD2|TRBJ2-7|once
CASSYSKREDYEQYF
TGTGCCAGCAGTTACTCGAAGCGGGAGGACTACGAGCAGTACTTC
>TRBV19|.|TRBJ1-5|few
CASTPRGLVYQPQHF
TGTGCCAGTACTCCCCGGGGGCTCGTCTATCAGCCCCAGCATTTT
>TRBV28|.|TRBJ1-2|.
CASSTLEGANYGYTF
TGTGCCAGCAGTACCCTCGAGGGGGCTAACTATGGCTACACCTTC
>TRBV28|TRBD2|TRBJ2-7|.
CASTAVGSGTYEQYF
TGTGCCAGCACGGCCGTGGGAAGCGGGACCTACGAGCAGTACTTC
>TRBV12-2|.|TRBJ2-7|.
CASRLLQGFLYEQYF
TGTGCAAGTCGACTACTACAGGGTTTCCTCTACGAGCAGTACTTC
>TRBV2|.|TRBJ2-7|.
CASSTGTPAAEQYF
TGTGCCAGCAGCACCGGGACCCCGGCGGCCGAGCAGTACTTC
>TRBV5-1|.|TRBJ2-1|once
CASSSIGGNEQFF
TGCGCCAGCAGCTCCATCGGGGGCAATGAGCAGTTCTTC
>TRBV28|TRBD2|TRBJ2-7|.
CASKPGGPYEQYF
TGTGCCAGCAAACCGGGAGGACCCTACGAGCAGTACTTC
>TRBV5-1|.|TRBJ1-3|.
CASSLADSGNTIYF
TGCGCCAGCAGCCTCGCAGACTCTGGAAACACCATATATTTT
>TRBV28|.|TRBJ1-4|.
CASSLIGRQDMFF
TGTGCCAGCAGTTTAATTGGAAGACAGGACATGTTTTTT
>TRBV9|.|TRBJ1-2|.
CASRGDTWDGYTF
TGTGCCAGCAGGGGGGATACTTGGGATGGCTACACCTTC
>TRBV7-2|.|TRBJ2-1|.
CASSLSAGRSEQFF
TGTGCCAGCAGCCTATCCGCAGGGCGGAGTGAGCAGTTCTTC
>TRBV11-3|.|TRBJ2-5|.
CASSLGLKGFQETQYF
TGTGCCAGCAGCTTGGGGCTAAAGGGATTCCAAGAGACCCAGTACTTC
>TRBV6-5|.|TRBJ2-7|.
CASSSLRLGNYEQYF
TGTGCCAGCAGTTCCCTTAGACTCGGGAACTACGAGCAGTACTTC
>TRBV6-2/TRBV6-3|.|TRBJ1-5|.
CASSSRRSNQPQHF
TGTGCCAGCAGTTCAAGGCGGAGCAATCAGCCCCAGCATTTT
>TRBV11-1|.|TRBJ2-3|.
CASSPGTADTQYF
TGTGCCAGCAGCCCGGGGACCGCAGATACGCAGTATTTT
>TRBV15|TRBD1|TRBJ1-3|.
CATSRDRQGLARGNTIYF
TGTGCCACCAGCAGAGATCGACAGGGGCTCGCCAGGGGAAACACCATATATTTT
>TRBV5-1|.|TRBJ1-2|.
CASSSQGDGYTF
TGCGCCAGCAGCTCTCAGGGAGATGGCTACACCTTC
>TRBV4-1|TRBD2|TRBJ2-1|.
CASSRGGLAGFYNEQFF
TGCGCCAGCAGCCGAGGAGGACTAGCGGGATTCTACAATGAGCAGTTCTTC
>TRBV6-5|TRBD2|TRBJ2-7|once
CASSLLAGSFYEQYF
TGTGCCAGCAGCCTTCTAGCGGGAAGTTTTTACGAGCAGTACTTC
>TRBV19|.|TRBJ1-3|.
CASSIKPGNTIYF
TGTGCCAGTAGTATTAAGCCCGGAAACACCATATATTTT
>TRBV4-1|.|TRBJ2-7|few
CASSHTGVTYEQYF
TGCGCCAGCAGCCATACAGGAGTTACCTACGAGCAGTACTTC
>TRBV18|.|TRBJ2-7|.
CASSPNYEQYF
TGTGCCAGCTCTCCCAACTACGAGCAGTACTTC
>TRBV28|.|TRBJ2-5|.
CASSLRQETQYF
TGTGCCAGCAGTTTAAGGCAAGAGACCCAGTACTTC
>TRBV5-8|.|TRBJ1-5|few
CASSRQGLSNQPQHF
TGTGCCAGCAGCCGCCAGGGGCTGAGCAATCAGCCCCAGCATTTT
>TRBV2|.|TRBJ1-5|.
CASGTDDGRPQHF
TGTGCCAGCGGGACTGACGATGGAAGGCCCCAGCATTTT
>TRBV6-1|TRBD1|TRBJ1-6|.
CASSEVGTGLWSGGNSPLHF
TGTGCCAGCAGTGAAGTGGGGACAGGGTTGTGGTCCGGTGGAAATTCACCCCTCCACTTT
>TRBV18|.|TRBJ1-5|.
CASSPEVGDQPQHF
TGTGCCAGCTCACCAGAGGTAGGGGATCAGCCCCAGCATTTT
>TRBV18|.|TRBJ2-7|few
CASSPQQGYEQYF
TGTGCCAGCTCACCCCAACAGGGCTACGAGCAGTACTTC
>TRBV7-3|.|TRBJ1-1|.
CASVNSGGTEAFF
TGTGCCAGCGTTAATTCGGGTGGGACTGAAGCTTTCTTT
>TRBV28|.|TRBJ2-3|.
CASSSTGSWPSTDTQYF
TGTGCCAGCAGTTCGACCGGGTCCTGGCCTAGCACAGATACGCAGTATTTT
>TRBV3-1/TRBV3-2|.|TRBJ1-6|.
CASSSRTGHNSPLHF
TGTGCCAGCAGCTCGAGAACAGGGCACAATTCACCCCTCCACTTT
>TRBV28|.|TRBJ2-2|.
CASSLGITGELFF
TGTGCCAGCAGTTTGGGGATCACCGGGGAGCTGTTTTTT
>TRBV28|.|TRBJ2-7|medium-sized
CASSLTGVSIREQYF
TGTGCCAGCAGTTTGACGGGGGTTTCTATCAGGGAGCAGTACTTC
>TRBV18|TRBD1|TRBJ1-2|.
CASSPDRGGYGYTF
TGTGCCAGCTCACCCGACAGGGGCGGCTATGGCTACACCTTC
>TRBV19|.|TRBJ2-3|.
CASSNRGGSSTDTQYF
TGTGCCAGTAGTAATAGGGGCGGGTCGTCCACAGATACGCAGTATTTT
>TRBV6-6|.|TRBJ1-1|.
CASSAARKAFF
TGTGCCAGCAGTGCCGCGAGAAAAGCTTTCTTT